The rows below give T cell receptor beta chains drawn from one sample of a study of OX40 agonist ivuxolimab in advanced cancers. Sequenced by immunoSEQ multiplex PCR; TCRdb stores in-frame clones only, minus some. The sample shows 70,000 or so clones, 92% of them seen only once. The sample was CD4+ or CD8+ T cells sorted from blood, taken in a trial of the OX40 agonist ivuxolimab. The receptor set was obtained from an adult with an advanced solid tumor such as melanoma, head and neck, liver or kidney cancer. Both conserved end residues are part of each CDR3. Fields, in order: D gene, V gene, J gene, clone size, CDR3 protein. D genes are given only for firm matches. Clone size is given for some rows only: seen once, a few or many times, or a class if the clone is expanded.

D: -; V: TRBV6-5; J: TRBJ2-1; size: -; CDR3: CASSPPLRSNEQFF
D: TRBD1; V: TRBV13; J: TRBJ1-2; size: -; CDR3: CASSAYGQGARYGYTF
D: -; V: TRBV23-1; J: TRBJ2-5; size: -; CDR3: CASTPRSQYF
D: -; V: TRBV27; J: TRBJ1-2; size: -; CDR3: CASSLGQGDGYTF
D: -; V: TRBV5-1; J: TRBJ1-1; size: -; CDR3: CASSSVEGTEAFF
D: -; V: TRBV9; J: TRBJ2-7; size: -; CDR3: CASSVGASHTYEQYF
D: -; V: TRBV11-2; J: TRBJ1-2; size: few; CDR3: CASSQGSNYGYTF
D: -; V: TRBV6-5; J: TRBJ1-4; size: -; CDR3: CASSYSEGTNEKLFF
D: -; V: TRBV9; J: -; size: -; CDR3: CASSVAHGSYEQYF
D: TRBD2; V: TRBV2; J: TRBJ2-5; size: -; CDR3: CATRGSVATSGVTGWETQYF
D: -; V: TRBV5-5; J: TRBJ2-7; size: -; CDR3: CASSLGKQVSYEQYF
D: TRBD1; V: TRBV5-1; J: TRBJ1-4; size: -; CDR3: CASSSYDREPPSLFF
D: -; V: TRBV5-1; J: TRBJ1-1; size: -; CDR3: CASSLWENTEAFF
D: -; V: TRBV27; J: TRBJ2-7; size: -; CDR3: CASSSPTGGVYEQYF
D: -; V: TRBV5-8; J: TRBJ2-7; size: -; CDR3: CASSRTGITSYEQYF
D: -; V: TRBV2; J: TRBJ1-3; size: -; CDR3: CASSEARGAGVSGNTIYF
D: TRBD1; V: TRBV5-6; J: TRBJ1-1; size: -; CDR3: CASSGDRESNTEAFF
D: -; V: TRBV11-2; J: TRBJ1-5; size: once; CDR3: CASSLNHRDGNQPQHF
D: -; V: TRBV27; J: TRBJ1-2; size: -; CDR3: CASSRTFRDILNYGYTF
D: -; V: TRBV6-5; J: TRBJ1-1; size: -; CDR3: CASSTRTAPNTEAFF
D: -; V: TRBV6-6; J: TRBJ1-5; size: -; CDR3: CASSLPGDYSNQPQHF
D: TRBD1; V: TRBV27; J: TRBJ1-2; size: -; CDR3: CASSYSWGTDGYTF
D: TRBD2; V: TRBV9; J: TRBJ2-3; size: -; CDR3: CASSSPRGGAEDTQYF
D: -; V: TRBV9; J: TRBJ1-1; size: -; CDR3: CASSVALEGRNTEAFF
D: -; V: TRBV7-6; J: TRBJ2-1; size: -; CDR3: CASSLAAGPDYNEQFF
D: -; V: TRBV15; J: TRBJ2-5; size: -; CDR3: CATSSGGWETQYF
D: -; V: TRBV9; J: TRBJ2-3; size: -; CDR3: CASSVGSGGDTQYF
D: TRBD1; V: TRBV5-3; J: TRBJ2-7; size: -; CDR3: CARSRTIRQGQHNPYEQYF
D: -; V: TRBV9; J: TRBJ2-3; size: -; CDR3: CASSKNTDTQYF
D: -; V: TRBV7-6; J: TRBJ2-7; size: -; CDR3: CASSLALDPAGEQYF
D: -; V: TRBV29-1; J: TRBJ2-7; size: -; CDR3: CSVRRGGYEQYF
D: -; V: TRBV29-1; J: TRBJ2-2; size: -; CDR3: CSVGRTYDGELFF
D: -; V: TRBV5-5; J: TRBJ2-7; size: -; CDR3: CASSLWPPRNPTEQYF
D: TRBD1; V: TRBV9; J: TRBJ2-5; size: -; CDR3: CASSIPRQGGSETQYF
D: TRBD1; V: TRBV7-7; J: TRBJ2-7; size: -; CDR3: CASSLGPGQGVYEQYF
D: TRBD2; V: TRBV19; J: TRBJ2-1; size: -; CDR3: CASSTAGELKSSYNEQFF
D: -; V: TRBV6-1; J: TRBJ2-7; size: -; CDR3: CASSEIWGAGYEQYF